This T cell receptor beta chain was sequenced in a study of T cells in Graves' hyperthyroidism and ophthalmopathy. The hyperthyroidism patients had all been newly diagnosed, and their disease duration was under 2 months. Their ages ranged from 18 to 65 years. Only a few counts were recorded for this clonotype. Its antigen is unknown. General observations from the study: Stable hyperthyroidism was told apart from ophthalmopathy by a model built on 13 V-J features.

Germline-derived CDR1 and CDR2 are MGHRA and YSYEKL. This CDR3 has 14 amino acids. J gave up 2 bases and V 3 bases, and 4 bases lay outside the gene matches. Amplified regions were TCR beta CDR3 sequences from RNA transcripts. First-round RT-PCR of the TCR CDR3 relied on the HTBI primer set. TCRdb passed the multiplex PCR reads through MiXCR, listing each CDR3 protein once. This sample has 650,000 to 750,000 distinct CDR3 sequences, with 13% to 15% found just once. The chain combines TRBV4-1 with TRBJ2-7; the match to TRBD2 covers 7 bases. Sequenced material: blood. The source of this sequence is a woman aged 18 to 35 with Graves' hyperthyroidism. The CDR3 is CASSHQRGAYEQYF. The CDR3 region has the DNA TGCGCCAGCAGCCACCAGCGGGGAGCCTACGAGCAGTACTTC.